This T cell receptor (beta chain) was found in a study of blood T cell repertoires in COVID-19. CDR3 length equals 15 residues. Germline CDR1 and CDR2: GTSNPN and SVGIG (reference sequence). V lost 1 base to trimming and J lost 2 bases, with 14 bases between them. The assay was immunoSEQ multiplex PCR, and TCRdb's table has in-frame clones only and misses some. The sample holds around 260,000 clones, 70% to 90% seen once. V usage is TRBV30 and J usage is TRBJ2-5; D is perhaps TRBD1 (6 bases). This receptor was taken from a man aged 30-40 years with active or convalescent COVID-19. The specimen was peripheral blood. CDR3 sequence (DNA): TGTGCCTGGAGTGGTCGTCAGGGGCTTCAAGAGACCCAGTACTTC. Translation: CAWSGRQGLQETQYF.